The T cell receptor (beta chain) under discussion was sequenced for a study of T cells in localized non-small cell lung cancer. The assay was immunoSEQ multiplex PCR, and TCRdb's table has in-frame clones only and misses some. Here the sample spans under 50,000 clones, 81% being singletons. The sample consisted of peripheral blood mononuclear cells, taken before any cancer treatment. The TCR originated in a man between 35 and 75 years old with stage III lung adenocarcinoma.

The CDR3 region is CASSSSRQSYGYTF. CDR3 coding DNA: TGTGCCAGCAGCTCCTCCCGACAGAGCTATGGCTACACCTTC. This sequence joins TRBV7-8 and TRBJ1-2; D may be TRBD1 (5 bases). Trimming removed 4 bases at V and 4 bases at J, with 13 bases between. Germline V gene sequence: CDR1 SGHVS, CDR2 FQNEAQ. This CDR3 has 14 amino acids.